A selection of T cell receptor beta chains follows, all from one sample in a study of shared clonotypes between healthy human individuals. TCRdb keeps only in-frame clones here, not all; method: immunoSEQ multiplex PCR. Of more than 2,000,000 clones detected, 85% to 95% appear once; the ten largest clones hold under 0.45%. Sequencing was carried out using naive CD4+ T cells from PBMCs. Receptors were obtained from a man younger than 35 in good health. Some clones in this sample may be carry-over from other donors' samples. The CDR3 runs from the conserved cysteine through the conserved F or W. The order of the fields is J gene, clone size, D gene, V gene, CDR3 DNA, CDR3 protein. A D gene is named only where the DNA matches it firmly. A row's size may be missing; if present it is once, few, many or a size class.

j_call: TRBJ1-2
clone_size: -
d_call: -
v_call: TRBV6-6
cdr3_nt: TGTGCCAGCAGAGGGGACAACTATGGCTACACCTTC
cdr3_aa: CASRGDNYGYTF

j_call: TRBJ2-7
clone_size: -
d_call: TRBD1
v_call: TRBV28
cdr3_nt: TGTGCCAGCAGTGCAACCCACGACAGGGCCCACGAGCAGTACTTC
cdr3_aa: CASSATHDRAHEQYF

j_call: TRBJ2-7
clone_size: -
d_call: -
v_call: TRBV7-9
cdr3_nt: TGTGCCAGCAGCTTTCCTGAGAAGCTGAGGGTCCACGAGCAGTACTTC
cdr3_aa: CASSFPEKLRVHEQYF

j_call: TRBJ2-1
clone_size: -
d_call: -
v_call: TRBV28
cdr3_nt: TGTGCCAGCAGTTTAGGGGTACTTATGGGGCTTGCAGCTGACTACAATGAGCAGTTCTTC
cdr3_aa: CASSLGVLMGLAADYNEQFF

j_call: TRBJ2-1
clone_size: -
d_call: TRBD2
v_call: TRBV9
cdr3_nt: TGTGCCAGCAGCCATACTAGCGACTCCTACAATGAGCAGTTCTTC
cdr3_aa: CASSHTSDSYNEQFF

j_call: TRBJ2-3
clone_size: -
d_call: -
v_call: TRBV10-3
cdr3_nt: TGTGCCACCAATTCCCCCGGCACAGATACGCAGTATTTT
cdr3_aa: CATNSPGTDTQYF

j_call: TRBJ1-2
clone_size: -
d_call: TRBD1
v_call: TRBV28
cdr3_nt: TGTGCCAGCAGGACCGGGACAGGGAACTATGGCTACACCTTC
cdr3_aa: CASRTGTGNYGYTF

j_call: TRBJ1-5
clone_size: -
d_call: -
v_call: TRBV27
cdr3_nt: TGTGCCAGCAGCAGACCCGATCAGCCCCAGCATTTT
cdr3_aa: CASSRPDQPQHF

j_call: TRBJ2-5
clone_size: once
d_call: -
v_call: TRBV6-1
cdr3_nt: TGTGCCAGCAGTGAAGGGGCCGAGGGGTCCCAGTACTTC
cdr3_aa: CASSEGAEGSQYF

j_call: TRBJ1-2
clone_size: -
d_call: -
v_call: TRBV4-3
cdr3_nt: TGCGCCAGCAGCCAAGATCAATCCCCTCACCGGGGCTACACCTTC
cdr3_aa: CASSQDQSPHRGYTF

j_call: TRBJ1-1
clone_size: -
d_call: -
v_call: TRBV5-4
cdr3_nt: TGTGCCAGCAGCTTGGAAGGGGGCACTGAAGCTTTCTTT
cdr3_aa: CASSLEGGTEAFF

j_call: TRBJ1-2
clone_size: once
d_call: -
v_call: TRBV9
cdr3_nt: TGTGCCAGCAGCAAGGACACCGGGGGGTATGGCTACACCTTC
cdr3_aa: CASSKDTGGYGYTF

j_call: TRBJ1-1
clone_size: -
d_call: -
v_call: TRBV11-1
cdr3_nt: TGTGCCAGCAGCTTTTCCGGCGGGGGCACTGAAGCTTTCTTT
cdr3_aa: CASSFSGGGTEAFF

j_call: TRBJ1-2
clone_size: -
d_call: TRBD1
v_call: TRBV9
cdr3_nt: TGTGCCAGCAGCGCACCTCGACCGGGACAGGGCCTAGGCTATGGCTACACCTTC
cdr3_aa: CASSAPRPGQGLGYGYTF

j_call: TRBJ2-5
clone_size: -
d_call: TRBD1
v_call: TRBV25-1
cdr3_nt: TGTGCCAGCAGTGTAGGGACAGGGACTCAAGAGACCCAGTACTTC
cdr3_aa: CASSVGTGTQETQYF

j_call: TRBJ2-7
clone_size: -
d_call: -
v_call: TRBV11-1
cdr3_nt: TGTGCCAGCAGCTTAGAGCTGGGTGGCTCCTACGAGCAGTACTTC
cdr3_aa: CASSLELGGSYEQYF

j_call: TRBJ2-1
clone_size: -
d_call: -
v_call: TRBV6-6
cdr3_nt: TGTGCCAGCAGTTATGGACAGTTCCATGAGCAGTTCTTC
cdr3_aa: CASSYGQFHEQFF

j_call: TRBJ1-5
clone_size: once
d_call: -
v_call: TRBV5-8
cdr3_nt: TGTGCCAGCAGCAGGGGACCGGGCCTCCCCCAGCATTTT
cdr3_aa: CASSRGPGLPQHF

j_call: TRBJ2-5
clone_size: -
d_call: TRBD2
v_call: TRBV28
cdr3_nt: TGTGCCAGCAGTTCCGGGACTAGCGGGAGGGCCGGGGAGACCCAGTACTTC
cdr3_aa: CASSSGTSGRAGETQYF

j_call: TRBJ1-4
clone_size: -
d_call: -
v_call: TRBV30
cdr3_nt: TGTGCCTGGAGTGTACGGGGGACGAGGCGGGAAAAACTGTTTTTT
cdr3_aa: CAWSVRGTRREKLFF

j_call: TRBJ2-1
clone_size: -
d_call: TRBD2
v_call: TRBV5-1
cdr3_nt: TGCGCCAGCAGCTTGGTGGGGGGAACTAGCGGAGCCTACAATGAGCAGTTCTTC
cdr3_aa: CASSLVGGTSGAYNEQFF

j_call: TRBJ1-3
clone_size: once
d_call: -
v_call: TRBV28
cdr3_nt: TGTGCCAGCAGACCCGGGGGGGCCCAGGGAAACACCATATATTTT
cdr3_aa: CASRPGGAQGNTIYF

j_call: TRBJ1-4
clone_size: -
d_call: -
v_call: TRBV27
cdr3_nt: TGTGCCAGCAGTTCCAGCCACAATGAAAAACTGTTTTTT
cdr3_aa: CASSSSHNEKLFF

j_call: TRBJ2-2
clone_size: once
d_call: TRBD1
v_call: TRBV18
cdr3_nt: TGTGCCAGCTCACCACCGGGACAGCCAGGGGAGCTGTTTTTT
cdr3_aa: CASSPPGQPGELFF

j_call: TRBJ1-1
clone_size: once
d_call: -
v_call: TRBV30
cdr3_nt: TGTGCCTGGGACTTGATCGGGCCTGAAGCTTTCTTT
cdr3_aa: CAWDLIGPEAFF

j_call: TRBJ2-7
clone_size: -
d_call: TRBD1
v_call: TRBV6-1
cdr3_nt: TGTGCCAGCAGTCCGGACAGGAGCTCCTACGAGCAGTACTTC
cdr3_aa: CASSPDRSSYEQYF

j_call: TRBJ2-3
clone_size: -
d_call: TRBD2
v_call: TRBV6-1
cdr3_nt: TGTGCCAGCAGGCGGACTAGCTCCCCTACGGATACGCAGTATTTT
cdr3_aa: CASRRTSSPTDTQYF

j_call: TRBJ2-5
clone_size: -
d_call: TRBD1
v_call: TRBV2
cdr3_nt: TGTGCCAGCGGAGACAGGGGGCGAGAGACCCAGTACTTC
cdr3_aa: CASGDRGRETQYF

j_call: TRBJ2-7
clone_size: once
d_call: TRBD2
v_call: TRBV30
cdr3_nt: TGTGCCTGGAGTTGGACTAGCGGACCCTACGAGCAGTACTTC
cdr3_aa: CAWSWTSGPYEQYF

j_call: TRBJ2-1
clone_size: -
d_call: -
v_call: TRBV5-4
cdr3_nt: TGTGCCAGCAGCCGAGCGGGCAGCTCCTACAATGAGCAGTTCTTC
cdr3_aa: CASSRAGSSYNEQFF

j_call: TRBJ1-2
clone_size: -
d_call: -
v_call: TRBV5-6
cdr3_nt: TGTGCCAGCAGCTTTTTAACTGGCTTTGGCTACACCTTC
cdr3_aa: CASSFLTGFGYTF

j_call: TRBJ2-2
clone_size: -
d_call: -
v_call: TRBV6-4
cdr3_nt: TGTGCCAGCAGTAAAGGGTCCGGGGAGCTGTTTTTT
cdr3_aa: CASSKGSGELFF

j_call: TRBJ2-1
clone_size: -
d_call: TRBD1
v_call: TRBV10-3
cdr3_nt: TGTGCCATCAGTGAACGACAGGGATCTAACAATGAGCAGTTCTTC
cdr3_aa: CAISERQGSNNEQFF

j_call: TRBJ2-7
clone_size: -
d_call: -
v_call: TRBV6-1
cdr3_nt: TGTGCCAGCCGGCTGGACTTTCCCTACGAGCAGTACTTC
cdr3_aa: CASRLDFPYEQYF

j_call: TRBJ1-1
clone_size: -
d_call: -
v_call: TRBV7-2
cdr3_nt: TGTGCCAGCAGCTTTGCAGGGCTGAACACTGAAGCTTTCTTT
cdr3_aa: CASSFAGLNTEAFF

j_call: TRBJ2-3
clone_size: -
d_call: TRBD1
v_call: TRBV10-3
cdr3_nt: TGTGCCATCAGTGAGGGACAGGGGGCAGATACGCAGTATTTT
cdr3_aa: CAISEGQGADTQYF

j_call: TRBJ2-4
clone_size: -
d_call: -
v_call: TRBV29-1
cdr3_nt: TGCAGCGTTGGCGACAGCCCAGCCAAAAACATTCAGTACTTC
cdr3_aa: CSVGDSPAKNIQYF

j_call: TRBJ2-3
clone_size: -
d_call: TRBD2
v_call: TRBV5-1
cdr3_nt: TGCGCCAGCAGCTGGGGAGTAGCGGGAGGGCTCACAGATACGCAGTATTTT
cdr3_aa: CASSWGVAGGLTDTQYF

j_call: TRBJ2-7
clone_size: -
d_call: TRBD1
v_call: TRBV19
cdr3_nt: TGTGCCAGTAGCTCAGGGGACAGGGTTCACGAGCAGTACTTC
cdr3_aa: CASSSGDRVHEQYF

j_call: TRBJ1-1
clone_size: few
d_call: -
v_call: TRBV6-1
cdr3_nt: TGTGCCAGCAGTGAAGCAGGGTGGGCATGGGCTTTCTTT
cdr3_aa: CASSEAGWAWAFF

j_call: TRBJ2-2
clone_size: -
d_call: TRBD1
v_call: TRBV4-1
cdr3_nt: TGCGCCAGCAGCCCTGGACAGGGACGGGTCGGGGAGCTGTTTTTT
cdr3_aa: CASSPGQGRVGELFF

j_call: TRBJ2-4
clone_size: -
d_call: -
v_call: TRBV27
cdr3_nt: TGTGCCAGCAGACCTCTCGCCCCCGACATTCAGTACTTC
cdr3_aa: CASRPLAPDIQYF

j_call: TRBJ1-2
clone_size: -
d_call: TRBD1
v_call: TRBV4-2
cdr3_nt: TGTGCCAGCAGCCCCTCGCCGGGACAGTCCTATGGCTACACCTTC
cdr3_aa: CASSPSPGQSYGYTF

j_call: TRBJ1-4
clone_size: -
d_call: -
v_call: TRBV7-2
cdr3_nt: TGTGCCAGCAGCTTGGGATGGGCAGGCCCACTTGAAAAACTGTTTTTT
cdr3_aa: CASSLGWAGPLEKLFF

j_call: TRBJ1-2
clone_size: -
d_call: -
v_call: TRBV6-1
cdr3_nt: TGTGCCAGCAGTGAAAGTTATGGGGACTTGAAAGGCTACACCTTC
cdr3_aa: CASSESYGDLKGYTF

j_call: TRBJ2-5
clone_size: -
d_call: -
v_call: TRBV28
cdr3_nt: TGTGCCAGCAGTTTTTTAGGGGCCGGGGAGACCCAGTACTTC
cdr3_aa: CASSFLGAGETQYF

j_call: TRBJ1-4
clone_size: -
d_call: -
v_call: TRBV2
cdr3_nt: TGTGCCAGCAGTACCGACGGCGCAACTAATGAAAAACTGTTTTTT
cdr3_aa: CASSTDGATNEKLFF

j_call: TRBJ1-4
clone_size: -
d_call: TRBD1
v_call: TRBV14
cdr3_nt: TGTGCCAGCAGCCCTTTACCGAAAGGACAGGGGGCTGAACGACTGTTTTTT
cdr3_aa: CASSPLPKGQGAERLFF

j_call: TRBJ1-3
clone_size: -
d_call: TRBD1
v_call: TRBV11-2
cdr3_nt: TGTGCCAGCAATGCGAGGTCAGGGGGCTCTGGAAACACCATATATTTT
cdr3_aa: CASNARSGGSGNTIYF

j_call: TRBJ2-7
clone_size: -
d_call: TRBD1
v_call: TRBV18
cdr3_nt: TGTGCCAGCTCACTCTCAGGGGGCCGGAGCTCCTACGAGCAGTACTTC
cdr3_aa: CASSLSGGRSSYEQYF

j_call: TRBJ1-5
clone_size: -
d_call: -
v_call: TRBV28
cdr3_nt: TGTGCCAGCAGTCCAATGGTCCAACCCCAGCATTTT
cdr3_aa: CASSPMVQPQHF

j_call: TRBJ1-4
clone_size: -
d_call: -
v_call: TRBV5-1
cdr3_nt: TGCGCCAGCAGCTTTGACATTGGGGAAAAACTGTTTTTT
cdr3_aa: CASSFDIGEKLFF

j_call: TRBJ2-7
clone_size: -
d_call: TRBD1
v_call: TRBV2
cdr3_nt: TGTGCCAGCAGTGACCAAGGACAGGGGTACGAGCAGTACTTC
cdr3_aa: CASSDQGQGYEQYF

j_call: TRBJ2-7
clone_size: -
d_call: -
v_call: TRBV6-1
cdr3_nt: TGTGCCAGCAGTGAAGGTCTTGGGCCCTACTCCTCGGGCGAGCAGTACTTC
cdr3_aa: CASSEGLGPYSSGEQYF

j_call: TRBJ2-5
clone_size: -
d_call: -
v_call: TRBV5-5
cdr3_nt: TGTGCCAGCAGCTTGGGGACAGCCCAAGAGACCCAGTACTTC
cdr3_aa: CASSLGTAQETQYF

j_call: TRBJ1-1
clone_size: -
d_call: -
v_call: TRBV2
cdr3_nt: TGTGCCAGCACTACGACCGCCTCGAACACTGAAGCTTTCTTT
cdr3_aa: CASTTTASNTEAFF

j_call: TRBJ2-2
clone_size: -
d_call: TRBD1
v_call: TRBV6-6
cdr3_nt: TGTGCCAGCACCTCCCGGGGACAGGGTACCGGGGAGCTGTTTTTT
cdr3_aa: CASTSRGQGTGELFF